The 25 T cell receptor beta chains below come from one sample, sequenced in a study of Siglec-9 on CD8 T cells in melanoma. Profiling relied on immunoSEQ multiplex PCR, and the TCRdb table lists in-frame clones only, not all of them. Here the sample spans 30,000 to 45,000 clones, 65% to 85% being singletons. The sample comprised Siglec-9- CD8+ T cells sorted from blood. Receptor source: a human donor in good health.

This chain links TRBV5-4 with TRBJ1-2; 9 bases match TRBD1. The CDR3 runs to 15 residues. Unmatched junction bases numbered 2, after V lost 1 base and J lost 1 base. Germline CDR1 and CDR2: SGHNT and YYREEE (reference sequence). The CDR3 loop reads CASSLTGQGNYGYTF. CDR3 sequence (DNA): TGTGCCAGCAGCTTGACGGGACAGGGTAACTATGGCTACACCTTC.

This clone turned up a few times. This rearrangement joins TRBV19 to TRBJ2-1, with D perhaps TRBD2 (6 bases). With 6 bases removed from V and 1 base from J, the gap between germline ends came to 10 bases. CDR1 is LNHDA, CDR2 SQIVND, per germline (reference sequence). The CDR3 totals 14 residues. The CDR3 loop is CASSGLASYNEQFF. The CDR3 region has the DNA TGTGCCAGTAGCGGGCTAGCGTCCTACAATGAGCAGTTCTTC. Full variable domain (rest looked up from reference TRBV19 and TRBJ2-1): DGGITQSPKYLFRKEGQNVTLSCEQNLNHDAMYWYRQDPGQGLRLIYYSQIVNDFQKGDIAEGYSVSREKKESFPLTVTSAQKNPTAFYLCASSGLASYNEQFFGPGTRLTVL.

The chain uses TRBV28 and TRBJ2-5; TRBD2 matches 8 bases. The germline CDR1 and CDR2 sequences are MDHEN and SYDVKM. The CDR3 has 16 amino acids. Trimming took 1 base from V and 5 from J; bases not matched to a gene: 9. The CDR3 bases are TGTGCCAGCAGTTTATTCCCATTTCGGGAGGGGGAGACCCAGTACTTC. It is translated as CASSLFPFREGETQYF.

V gene TRBV15 combines with J gene TRBJ2-2; tentative D call: TRBD1 (6 bases). Germline lookup yields CDR1 LNHNV and CDR2 YYDKDF (reference sequence). The CDR3 loop spans 17 amino acids. Trimming pared 0 bases from V and 7 bases from J, leaving 18 bases between. In DNA form, the CDR3 reads TGTGCCACCAGCAGAGATCGTGGGACAAATGAGGTCGGGGAGCTGTTTTTT. Its protein is CATSRDRGTNEVGELFF. Together with reference TRBV15 and TRBJ2-2, the CDR3 gives the full variable domain: DAMVIQNPRYQVTQFGKPVTLSCSQTLNHNVMYWYQQKSSQAPKLLFHYYDKDFNNEADTPDNFQSRRPNTSFCFLDIRSPGLGDTAMYLCATSRDRGTNEVGELFFGEGSRLTVL.

This chain connects TRBV27 to TRBJ2-2; no clear D gene. Trimming took 10 bases from V and 3 from J, leaving 15 bases between them. The CDR3 spans 14 residues. Germline assignment: CDR1 MNHEY and CDR2 SMNVEV (reference sequence). The CDR3 reads CATLPGRYTGELFF. CDR3 coding DNA: TGTGCCACCCTCCCAGGCCGGTACACCGGGGAGCTGTTTTTT.

The chain links TRBV27 to TRBJ2-7, with no clear D. Germline V gene sequence: CDR1 MNHEY, CDR2 SMNVEV (reference sequence). The germline V and J ends were trimmed by 2 bases and 2 bases, with 7 bases remaining between them. The CDR3 totals 13 residues. The CDR3 DNA sequence: TGTGCCAGCAGTTTAGCCAGACCCTACGAGCAGTACTTC. Residues: CASSLARPYEQYF.

This clone was observed a single time. V is TRBV10-3 and J is TRBJ2-7; D not resolved. The V gene lost 1 base and the J gene lost 5 bases, with 9 bases spanning the gap. Germline-derived CDR1 and CDR2 are ENHRY and SYGVKD. The CDR3 is 13 amino acids. This CDR3 reads CAISEFLEDEQYF. The CDR3 DNA reads TGTGCCATCAGTGAGTTCCTAGAGGACGAGCAGTACTTC.

This clone was counted a few times. The chain employs TRBV30 and TRBJ1-2; 7 positions agree with TRBD1. This CDR3 has 14 amino acids. CDR1 is GTSNPN, CDR2 SVGIG, per germline (reference sequence). V shed 8 bases and J 4 bases; nucleotides not matched to a gene: 13. In nucleotides, the CDR3 is TGTGCCGGAGATGCCTGGGACAGTTTCTATGGCTACACCTTC. This codes for CAGDAWDSFYGYTF.

The chain joins TRBV5-6 to TRBJ2-7; 7 bases line up with TRBD1. The germline V gene encodes CDR1 SGHDT and CDR2 YYEEEE. This CDR3 has 14 amino acids. After removal of 4 bases from V and 5 bases from J, the junction contained 9 bases not matched to a gene. The chain's CDR3 is CASSTDREPHEQYF. CDR3 DNA: TGTGCCAGCAGCACTGACAGGGAGCCCCACGAGCAGTACTTC.

The chain links TRBV6-1 to TRBJ2-2, with D hard to call. The CDR3 totals 15 residues. V was trimmed by 2 bases and J by 1 base, leaving 8 bases between them. Germline V gene data show CDR1 as MNHNS and CDR2 as SASEGT. The CDR3 loop reads CASSERTENTGELFF. In DNA, the CDR3 is TGTGCCAGCAGTGAAAGGACGGAGAACACCGGGGAGCTGTTTTTT.

This chain links TRBV6-6 with TRBJ2-1, with unresolved D. This CDR3 has 16 amino acids. V was clipped by 2 bases and J by 0 bases, with 11 bases between them. CDR1 and CDR2 (germline): MNHNY, SVGAGI (reference sequence). CDR3 region: CASSYKPGISYNEQFF. CDR3 sequence (DNA): TGTGCCAGCAGTTACAAACCAGGCATCTCCTACAATGAGCAGTTCTTC.

V is TRBV6-7 and J is TRBJ1-4; 9 bases align to TRBD1. TRBV6-7 is an ORF, with its function uncertain. This CDR3 is built from 15 residues. This CDR3 reads CAAFFGQGCGEKLFF. CDR3 sequence (DNA): TGTGCGGCTTTTTTTGGACAGGGGTGTGGAGAAAAACTGTTTTTT.

This rearrangement joins TRBV21-1 to TRBJ2-5. TRBV21-1 is a pseudogene segment. This CDR3 is built from 14 residues. CDR3 in DNA: TGTGCCAGCAGCCTTAGGCAGAGACAAGAGACCCAGTACTTC. It codes for CASSLRQRQETQYF.

The V call is TRBV19, the J call TRBJ2-1; possibly TRBD1 for D (6 bases). The V gene's germline CDR1 is LNHDA and CDR2 SQIVND (reference sequence). The V gene lost 7 bases and the J gene lost 2 bases, with 15 bases spanning the gap. The CDR3 is 15 amino acids. The CDR3 DNA sequence: TGTGCCAGTACCGATACAGGGAGCCCCTACAATGAGCAGTTCTTC. Translated, it gives CASTDTGSPYNEQFF.

This clone was seen a handful of times. V and J are TRBV27 and TRBJ2-7, with TRBD1 matching 8 bases. This CDR3 region has 14 residues. CDR1 and CDR2 (germline): MNHEY, SMNVEV (reference sequence). Unmatched junction bases numbered 3, after V lost 0 bases and J lost 5 bases. This CDR3 reads CASSLSDRAHEQYF. DNA for the CDR3: TGTGCCAGCAGTTTATCGGACAGGGCCCACGAGCAGTACTTC.

This chain joins TRBV4-1 and TRBJ1-6; possible D gene TRBD1, 6 bases. V was shortened by 4 bases and J by 8 bases, with 15 bases between the two germline ends. The CDR3 has 15 residues. Germline V CDR1 and CDR2: MGHRA, YSYEKL. The CDR3 DNA sequence: TGCGCCAGCAGCCCCTCGGAAGGGGGTTATTCACCCCTCCACTTT. This encodes CASSPSEGGYSPLHF.

This rearrangement joins TRBV27 to TRBJ1-5; TRBD1 might be the D (5 bases). V lost 0 bases and J lost 2, with 11 bases in between. Germline V gene data show CDR1 as MNHEY and CDR2 as SMNVEV (reference sequence). The CDR3 contains 16 residues. The CDR3 loop reads CASSLSGGEGNQPQHF. As DNA, the CDR3 is TGTGCCAGCAGTTTATCGGGAGGGGAGGGCAATCAGCCCCAGCATTTT.

The CDR3 DNA is TGTGCCAGTAGGATTGGGGGGGCCTTTAACACTGAAGCTTTCTTT. Its translation: CASRIGGAFNTEAFF. V is TRBV19 and J is TRBJ1-1; the D gene is possibly TRBD1 (6 bases). The germline CDR1 and CDR2 sequences are LNHDA and SQIVND (reference sequence). The CDR3 is 15 amino acids. The V and J ends lost 6 bases and 2 bases respectively, with 16 bases between them.

CDR3 nucleotides: TGTGCCAGCAGCATTACCGGGGGTGGCTACACCTTC. The encoded protein is CASSITGGGYTF. The gene calls are TRBV21-1 and TRBJ1-2. TRBV21-1 is shown as a pseudogene. The CDR3 has 12 residues.

In this sample, this clone turned up a few times. CDR3 nucleotides: TGCGCCAGCAGTGGCGAAGGTGACTGGGAGAACACTGAAGCTTTCTTT. Translated, it gives CASSGEGDWENTEAFF. The chain carries TRBV10-2 and TRBJ1-1, with D unclear. The ends were cut back, 4 bases at V and 1 base at J, with 16 bases in the middle. CDR1 is WSHSY and CDR2 is SAAADI in the germline V gene. The CDR3 sequence is 16 residues long.

This chain joins TRBV6-6 and TRBJ1-3, with D possibly being TRBD1 (5 bases). Germline values: CDR1 MNHNY, CDR2 SVGAGI (reference sequence). This CDR3 is built from 15 residues. The germline V and J ends were trimmed by 6 bases and 1 base, with 13 bases remaining between them. The CDR3 region has the DNA TGTGCCAGCAGACGCGCAGGGTTTTCTGGAAACACCATATATTTT. This codes for CASRRAGFSGNTIYF.

The genes are TRBV4-1 and TRBJ2-7; no firm D call. Trimming took off 1 base at V and 0 bases at J, with 10 bases between the two ends. This CDR3 is built from 15 residues. Germline CDR1 reads MGHRA; CDR2 reads YSYEKL. CDR3 coding DNA: TGCGCCAGCAGCCAAGGACGGGTCTTCTCCTACGAGCAGTACTTC. Protein: CASSQGRVFSYEQYF.

The J gene is TRBJ2-2, the V gene TRBV2; D gene unclear. V lost 2 bases and J lost 3, with 7 bases in between. The CDR3 contains 14 residues. Germline V gene sequence: CDR1 SNHLY, CDR2 FYNNEI. The CDR3 DNA reads TGTGCCAGCAGTGAAATATTGGACACCGGGGAGCTGTTTTTT. Residues: CASSEILDTGELFF.

J is TRBJ2-3 and V is TRBV10-3, with TRBD2 matching over 8 bases. Trimming cost V 2 bases and J 1 base; bases outside gene matches: 8. The CDR3 contains 17 residues. Germline V gene lookup returns CDR1 ENHRY and CDR2 SYGVKD. The CDR3 loop reads CAISEESGLAGTDTQYF. CDR3 DNA sequence: TGTGCCATCAGTGAGGAGTCTGGACTAGCAGGCACAGATACGCAGTATTTT.

This sequence joins TRBV28 and TRBJ2-7; the D gene is possibly TRBD1 (6 bases). V lost 2 bases and J 10 bases, leaving 15 bases between the germline ends. Looked up from germline, CDR1 is MDHEN and CDR2 is SYDVKM. The CDR3 extends over 13 amino acids. The CDR3 loop reads CASSLESGVRQYF. CDR3 coding DNA: TGTGCCAGCAGTTTAGAGTCAGGGGTTCGCCAGTACTTC. The full variable domain, with the rest looked up from reference TRBV28 and TRBJ2-7, is DVKVTQSSRYLVKRTGEKVFLECVQDMDHENMFWYRQDPGLGLRLIYFSYDVKMKEKGDIPEGYSVSREKKERFSLILESASTNQTSMYLCASSLESGVRQYFGPGTRLTVT.